The clone carrying this TCR beta chain was observed many times. Researchers took RNA transcripts and amplified the TCR beta CDR3 regions from them. Researchers ran a first-round RT-PCR on the TCR CDR3 using the HTBI primer set. One entry per CDR3 protein results from TCRdb running MiXCR on the multiplex PCR reads. The sample shows about 280,000 distinct CDR3 sequences, less than 30% of them seen only once. The data derive from a study of T cells in Graves' hyperthyroidism and ophthalmopathy. Overall study context: Peripheral blood was obtained at initial diagnosis, preceding any treatment.

Germline V gene lookup returns CDR1 MDHEN and CDR2 SYDVKM. The V and J ends lost 2 bases and 4 bases respectively, with 11 bases between them. The CDR3 consists of 15 residues. J is TRBJ2-2 and V is TRBV28, with D maybe TRBD2 (6 bases). This clonotype was obtained from a man aged 35 to 55 with Graves' hyperthyroidism that later progressed to Graves' ophthalmopathy. The source material was blood. CDR3 region: CASSLPRRATGELFF. CDR3 sequence (DNA): TGTGCCAGCAGTTTACCGCGGAGGGCCACCGGGGAGCTGTTTTTT.